The rows below give T cell receptor beta chains drawn from one sample of a study. Using its own MiXCR run on the 5' RACE reads, TCRdb lists one record per CDR3 protein. The sample has 55,000 or so distinct CDR3 sequences, about 20% seen once. Material: tumor-infiltrating Tregs sorted from the breast tumor. These receptors were collected from a female donor with breast cancer. The CDR3 runs from the conserved cysteine through the conserved F or W. A D gene is named only where the DNA matches it firmly. Not all rows give a size; the values are once, few, many and, for expanded clones, a class.

V gene	J gene	D gene	clone size	CDR3 protein	CDR3 DNA
TRBV20-1	TRBJ1-1	NA	NA	CSASSSYGRGREAFF	TGCAGTGCTAGCAGCTCTTATGGCAGGGGCAGAGAAGCTTTCTTT
TRBV6-6	TRBJ2-1	TRBD2	many	CASSIPRWEGTDNEQFF	TGTGCCAGCAGTATCCCTAGGTGGGAGGGGACGGACAATGAGCAGTTCTTC
TRBV20-1	TRBJ2-3	NA	NA	CSASVPGTDTQYF	TGCAGTGCTAGTGTCCCCGGCACAGATACGCAGTATTTT
TRBV11-2	TRBJ2-1	TRBD2	few	CASSLRILAGAEQFF	TGTGCCAGCAGCTTACGGATACTAGCGGGAGCTGAGCAGTTCTTC
TRBV29-1	TRBJ2-1	TRBD1	many	CSPPGAGRGPRNEQFF	TGCAGCCCCCCCGGGGCGGGCAGGGGGCCACGCAATGAGCAGTTCTTC
TRBV5-1	TRBJ2-1	TRBD1	many	CASSLMTGATNEQFF	TGCGCCAGCAGCTTGATGACAGGGGCGACTAATGAGCAGTTCTTC
TRBV6-5	TRBJ2-1	NA	few	CASIDGPEQFF	TGTGCCAGCATAGACGGGCCTGAGCAGTTCTTC
TRBV5-4	TRBJ2-7	TRBD1	NA	CASRDRGELGEQYF	TGTGCCAGCAGGGACAGGGGGGAGCTTGGGGAGCAGTACTTC
TRBV5-8	TRBJ2-3	TRBD1	NA	CASSVGQKVITDTQYF	TGTGCCAGCAGCGTGGGACAGAAGGTGATCACAGATACGCAGTATTTT
TRBV5-1	TRBJ1-6	TRBD1	many	CASSRRDSSNSPLHF	TGCGCCAGCAGCCGCAGGGACAGTTCTAATTCACCCCTCCACTTT
TRBV6-1	TRBJ1-5	NA	many	CASSGQPYSNQPQHF	TGTGCCAGCAGCGGACAGCCGTATAGCAATCAGCCCCAGCATTTT
TRBV10-2	TRBJ1-1	NA	many	CATRPGPSNTEAFF	TGCGCCACCCGTCCCGGTCCGAGTAACACTGAAGCTTTCTTT
TRBV21-1	TRBJ1-1	NA	NA	CASMVPYTEAFF	TGTGCCAGCATGGTTCCTTACACTGAAGCTTTCTTT
TRBV7-7	TRBJ1-4	NA	many	CASTPGVGTNEKLFF	TGTGCTAGCACTCCAGGGGTTGGAACTAATGAAAAACTGTTTTTT
TRBV18	TRBJ1-1	NA	few	CASSPPLQGNTEAFF	TGTGCCAGCTCACCACCGTTACAGGGGAACACTGAAGCTTTCTTT
TRBV29-1	TRBJ1-2	NA	medium-sized	CSVVSTANYGYTF	TGCAGCGTTGTATCCACGGCTAACTATGGCTACACCTTC
TRBV10-1	TRBJ1-1	NA	few	CASSEGGDTEAFF	TGCGCCAGCAGTGAGGGGGGTGACACTGAAGCTTTCTTT
TRBV20-1	TRBJ1-1	NA	NA	CLGSMNTEAFF	TGCCTGGGATCAATGAACACTGAAGCTTTCTTT
TRBV20-1	TRBJ2-7	TRBD2	few	CSAFSGTRNEQYF	TGCAGTGCTTTCTCCGGGACTAGAAACGAGCAGTACTTC
TRBV28	TRBJ2-7	NA	NA	CANSNPRDSSREQYF	TGTGCCAACAGTAACCCCCGGGACTCCTCTCGAGAGCAGTACTTC
TRBV20-1	TRBJ2-1	TRBD1	few	CSASLTGQIYNEQFF	TGCAGTGCTAGTCTGACAGGGCAAATATACAATGAGCAGTTCTTC
TRBV12-3/TRBV12-4	TRBJ2-4	TRBD1	NA	CASSLRDRVIQYF	TGTGCCAGCAGTTTAAGGGACAGGGTAATTCAGTACTTC
TRBV7-2	TRBJ1-1	NA	few	CASSATTGGNTEAFF	TGTGCCAGCAGCGCAACCACGGGGGGAAACACTGAAGCTTTCTTT
TRBV5-4	TRBJ1-4	TRBD1	NA	CASSLQGASNEKLFF	TGTGCCAGCAGCCTCCAGGGGGCGTCTAATGAAAAACTGTTTTTT
TRBV6-5	TRBJ2-7	NA	many	CASSLRGTRARGYEQYF	TGTGCCAGCAGTTTACGGGGGACTCGGGCGAGGGGCTACGAGCAGTACTTC
TRBV3-1	TRBJ2-7	NA	few	CASSQGFSYEQYF	TGTGCCAGCAGCCAGGGCTTCTCCTACGAGCAGTACTTC
TRBV7-8	TRBJ2-7	TRBD2	NA	CASRGGGSYEQYF	TGTGCCAGCAGGGGGGGGGGCTCCTACGAGCAGTACTTC
TRBV9	TRBJ1-2	NA	many	CASSVGVLYGYTF	TGTGCCAGCAGCGTAGGGGTTCTCTATGGCTACACCTTC
TRBV5-1	TRBJ1-2	NA	many	CASSLEAGTYGYTF	TGCGCCAGCAGCTTGGAGGCCGGTACCTATGGCTACACCTTC
TRBV27	TRBJ1-5	NA	few	CASSKLGEGSNQPQHF	TGTGCCAGCAGCAAACTGGGGGAGGGTAGCAATCAGCCCCAGCATTTT
TRBV6-6	TRBJ2-1	TRBD2	NA	CASSPGTSVNNEQFF	TGTGCCAGCAGTCCCGGGACTAGCGTGAACAATGAGCAGTTCTTC
TRBV6-6	TRBJ1-2	NA	medium-sized	CASNQEPNYTF	TGTGCCAGCAACCAGGAGCCAAATTATACCTTC
TRBV20-1	TRBJ2-1	TRBD2	NA	CSVMGTSGPDNEQFF	TGCAGTGTTATGGGGACTAGCGGACCCGACAATGAGCAGTTCTTC
TRBV6-6	TRBJ2-1	TRBD1	many	CASSSSGTGYQQFF	TGTGCCAGCAGTTCCTCCGGGACAGGGTATCAGCAGTTCTTC
TRBV12-5	TRBJ2-7	TRBD1	NA	CASGLRTGGEGYEQYF	TGTGCTAGTGGTTTGAGGACAGGGGGGGAGGGCTACGAGCAGTACTTC
TRBV6-2/TRBV6-3	TRBJ2-1	NA	NA	CASSGVRFNEQFF	TGTGCCAGCTCAGGAGTTCGGTTCAATGAGCAGTTCTTC
TRBV7-2	TRBJ1-5	NA	few	CASNLGGVNGQPQHF	TGTGCCAGCAACTTGGGGGGGGTCAACGGACAGCCCCAGCATTTT